This T cell receptor (beta chain) was profiled in a study of cytotoxic CD8 clonotypes in ibrutinib-treated CLL. The overall study: Results showed around 24 partial and 2 complete responses; following median around 68 months, 14 remained remitted, about 12 advanced. A median around 12 months of treatment, range 6 to 36, preceded the collection of response samples. General study findings and limits: Clonality increased at ibrutinib response, then returned toward baseline at progression.

Target depth was 1 in 200,000 to 1 in 1 million T cells, about 10x per clonotype. Data came from immunoSEQ multiplex PCR; TCRdb stores just in-frame clones and leaves some out. The table shows hundreds of thousands of clones, with about 75% occurring only once. This clone was detected only a few times. Its antigen is as yet unknown. CDR1 and CDR2 (germline): SNHLY, FYNNEI. V trimming: 0 bases; J trimming: 7 bases; junction bases outside the gene matches: 6. The CDR3 runs to 15 residues. The material sequenced was PBMCs, taken after 12 months of ibrutinib treatment. V and J are TRBV2 and TRBJ1-5; TRBD1 agrees at 7 bases. The clonotype comes from a human donor with chronic lymphocytic leukemia. The CDR3: CASSEAIRGTQPQHF. Written as DNA, the CDR3 is TGTGCCAGCAGTGAAGCAATCAGGGGGACACAGCCCCAGCATTTT.